This T cell receptor (beta chain) was recovered during a study of cytomegalovirus exposure and HLA in healthy donors. Study-wide background: Falling in the Caucasian-associated ancestry cluster were 65% to 90% of under 500 genotyped donors.

Germline CDR1 reads SNHLY; CDR2 reads FYNNEI. The J segment lost 0 bases and the V segment lost 7 bases, leaving 13 bases of the junction unmatched. The CDR3 covers 17 residues. Whole-study findings and limits: TCR beta V- and J-gene trimming was later associated with a missense DCLRE1C variant.

The PCR was carried out with 60 Vbeta primers and 13 Jbeta primers. Libraries were prepared by immunoSEQ multiplex PCR; TCRdb keeps only in-frame clonotypes and omits some of them. The profile covers 100,000 to 150,000 clones, with around 85% appearing a single time and approximately 2.1% taken by the ten largest. The sample holds one count of this clone. No antigen is known for it. This rearrangement joins TRBV2 to TRBJ2-3; 7 bases fit TRBD1. The sample was PBMCs. The clonotype was recovered from a man aged 25 to 40 in good health and CMV-seronegative. The CDR3 DNA sequence: TGTGCCAGCATGCCCGGGACAGCGATTTATAGCACAGATACGCAGTATTTT. Amino acid sequence: CASMPGTAIYSTDTQYF.